Below are 24 T cell receptor beta chains sequenced from a single sample in a study of OX40 agonist ivuxolimab in advanced cancers. The method was immunoSEQ multiplex PCR; TCRdb's version includes in-frame clones alone and lacks a portion of them. This table holds around 53,000 clones, about 88% found once. The specimen was CD4+ or CD8+ T cells sorted from blood, collected in a trial of the OX40 agonist ivuxolimab. These receptors were obtained from an adult with an advanced solid tumor such as melanoma, head and neck, liver or kidney cancer.

This rearrangement joins TRBV11-2 to TRBJ1-1, with a tentative D call TRBD1 (5 bases). V dropped 5 bases and J dropped 6 bases, with 10 bases sitting between them. Germline CDR1 and CDR2: SGHAT and FQNNGV. The CDR3 runs 12 residues. CDR3 in amino acids: CASSLRGAEAFF. DNA for the CDR3: TGTGCCAGCAGCCTAAGGGGTGCTGAAGCTTTCTTT.

This rearrangement joins TRBV6-5 to TRBJ2-3; 8 bases line up with TRBD1. The CDR3 contains 14 residues. Germline V CDR1 and CDR2: MNHEY, SVGAGI. The V and J ends lost 6 bases and 3 bases, in that order; junction bases with no gene match: 5. Here the CDR3 reads CASRQGGITDTQYF. CDR3 nucleotides: TGTGCCAGCAGACAGGGGGGTATAACAGATACGCAGTATTTT.

The chain links TRBV7-3 to TRBJ2-5; no firm D call. This CDR3 has 15 amino acids. V was cut by 5 bases and J by 2 bases, with 15 bases left in between. The germline V gene encodes CDR1 SGHTA and CDR2 FQGTGA. CDR3 sequence: CASSHPLTPQETQYF. The CDR3 DNA follows: TGTGCCAGCAGCCACCCACTTACTCCGCAAGAGACCCAGTACTTC.

The J gene is TRBJ2-2, the V gene TRBV7-2; unclear D gene. Germline V gene data show CDR1 as SGHTA and CDR2 as FQGNSA. Trimming took 5 bases from V and 7 from J, leaving 14 bases between them. This CDR3 contains 14 residues. The DNA for the CDR3 is TGTGCCAGCAGCCTCCTCCTGATCGGCGGGGAGCTGTTTTTT. Translation: CASSLLLIGGELFF.

This clone is a singleton in its sample. The rearrangement uses TRBV6-1 and TRBJ1-2, with D possibly matching TRBD1 (5 bases). Germline V gene data show CDR1 as MNHNS and CDR2 as SASEGT. V dropped 7 bases and J dropped 4 bases, with 16 bases sitting between them. The CDR3 spans 14 residues. The CDR3 spells CASTPRQLFYGYTF. CDR3 bases: TGTGCCAGCACCCCCCGACAGCTATTCTATGGCTACACCTTC.

The chain recombines TRBV11-2 with TRBJ2-3; D remains ambiguous. Germline-derived CDR1 and CDR2 are SGHAT and FQNNGV. There are 17 residues in the CDR3. The V gene lost 4 bases and the J gene lost 6 bases, with 23 bases spanning the gap. CDR3 protein: CASSSLGLKGLADTQYF. Written as DNA, the CDR3 is TGTGCCAGCAGCTCGCTGGGGTTGAAAGGTCTCGCGGATACGCAGTATTTT.

The rearrangement joins TRBV28 to TRBJ1-2; D is undetermined. The germline V gene has CDR1 MDHEN and CDR2 SYDVKM. This CDR3 region has 11 residues. The V and J ends lost 3 bases and 8 bases respectively, with 7 bases between them. For the CDR3, the DNA is TGTGCCAGCAGTTTTGGGGAAGGCTACACCTTC. Its protein product is CASSFGEGYTF.

In this sample, this clone turned up once. The chain links TRBV28 to TRBJ2-7, with 10 bases fitting TRBD2. There are 14 residues in the CDR3. Germline-derived CDR1 and CDR2 are MDHEN and SYDVKM. Losses at the gene ends were 6 bases for V and 3 bases for J; bases not matched to a gene: 5. The CDR3 nucleotides read TGTGCCAGCAGCCCAGGGACTAGCGTCTACGAGCAGTACTTC. Its protein product is CASSPGTSVYEQYF.

Only a few counts were recorded for this clone. This sequence joins TRBV15 and TRBJ2-2, with 7 bases lining up with TRBD1. V was pared by 0 bases and J by 4 bases, with 2 bases of the junction left unmatched. The CDR3 sequence is 15 residues long. Per germline, CDR1 LNHNV and CDR2 YYDKDF (reference sequence). The CDR3 DNA reads as TGTGCCACCAGCAGAGATAGGGACAGCACCGGGGAGCTGTTTTTT. Translating it yields CATSRDRDSTGELFF.

CDR3 sequence: CASTTLNTEAFF. In DNA, the CDR3 is TGTGCCAGCACAACACTGAACACTGAAGCTTTCTTT. The chain is built from TRBV9 and TRBJ1-1; no reliable D call. V lost 6 bases and J lost 0, with 6 bases in between. The germline gives CDR1 SGDLS, CDR2 YYNGEE. The CDR3 consists of 12 residues.

The V gene is TRBV6-1, the J gene TRBJ1-6; 10 positions match TRBD1. After removal of 4 bases from V and 0 bases from J, the junction contained 3 bases not matched to a gene. The CDR3 totals 17 residues. Germline CDR1 reads MNHNS; CDR2 reads SASEGT. DNA of the CDR3: TGTGCCAGCAGTGGGGACAGGGGAAGCTCCTATAATTCACCCCTCCACTTT. Translating it yields CASSGDRGSSYNSPLHF.

The chain employs TRBV10-3 and TRBJ2-2; D unclear. The CDR3 is 17 residues long. V lost 3 bases and J lost 4, with 18 bases in between. From germline, CDR1 is ENHRY and CDR2 SYGVKD. CDR3 protein: CAISDRDRSPSTGELFF. The CDR3 nucleotides read TGTGCCATCAGTGATAGAGATAGATCCCCGAGCACCGGGGAGCTGTTTTTT.

The CDR3 DNA reads TGCGCCAGCAGCTTGGAAGCGTCGTTGGGCCGAAGCGAGCAGTTCTTC. It codes for CASSLEASLGRSEQFF. The rearrangement joins TRBV5-1 to TRBJ2-1, with unresolved D. Germline assignment: CDR1 SGHRS and CDR2 YFSETQ. The CDR3 consists of 16 residues. The germline V and J ends were trimmed by 0 bases and 10 bases, with 20 bases remaining between them. The entire variable domain, with the rest obtained from reference TRBV5-1 and TRBJ2-1, is as follows: KAGVTQTPRYLIKTRGQQVTLSCSPISGHRSVSWYQQTPGQGLQFLFEYFSETQRNKGNFPGRFSGRQFSNSRSEMNVSTLELGDSALYLCASSLEASLGRSEQFFGPGTRLTVL.

This rearrangement joins TRBV25-1 to TRBJ2-7, with D perhaps matching TRBD2 (7 bases). Trimming removed 6 bases at V and 4 bases at J, with 16 bases between. CDR1 and CDR2 from the germline V gene are MGHDK and SYGVNS. CDR3 size: 14 residues. The CDR3 region has the DNA TGTGCCAGCAGAAAAACAGGGAGGGAATACGAGCAGTACTTC. Translated: CASRKTGREYEQYF.

The chain is built from TRBV5-5 and TRBJ1-4; no definite D call. Germline V gene data show CDR1 as SGHKS and CDR2 as YYEKEE (reference sequence). V was cut by 2 bases and J by 3 bases, with 8 bases left in between. This CDR3 comprises 14 residues. The chain's CDR3 is CASSLREANEKLFF. CDR3 in DNA: TGTGCCAGCAGCTTACGGGAAGCTAATGAAAAACTGTTTTTT.

The chain carries TRBV18 and TRBJ2-7; 7 bases agree with TRBD1. This CDR3 contains 16 residues. Germline-derived CDR1 and CDR2 are KGHSH and LQKENI. V dropped 2 bases and J dropped 7; count of bases not matched to a gene: 14. The CDR3 here is CASSPAGGAFRGEQYF. The CDR3 DNA reads as TGTGCCAGCTCACCAGCAGGGGGTGCGTTCCGAGGGGAGCAGTACTTC.

As to this clone: The sample carries other DNA sequences with the same CDR3. The V call is TRBV6-5, the J call TRBJ2-5; D is unresolved. With 2 bases removed from V and 0 bases from J, the gap between germline ends came to 13 bases. This CDR3 has 16 amino acids. The germline CDR1 and CDR2 sequences are MNHEY and SVGAGI. CDR3 nucleotides: TGTGCCAGCAGTTACCGTCGTCCTCGAAACCAAGAGACCCAGTACTTC. This encodes CASSYRRPRNQETQYF.

The rearrangement links TRBV6-1 to TRBJ1-4; possibly TRBD1 for D (5 bases). The V gene's germline CDR1 is MNHNS and CDR2 SASEGT. CDR3 length equals 15 residues. V was pared by 6 bases and J by 5 bases, with 16 bases between. The CDR3 DNA reads TGTGCCAGCAGCCCGGGACGGAATCCCAATGAAAAACTGTTTTTT. Translated: CASSPGRNPNEKLFF.

This clone was counted only a few times. J is TRBJ1-2 and V is TRBV30; D remains ambiguous. V shed 3 bases and J shed 4 bases, with 15 bases lying between them. The CDR3 covers 14 residues. CDR1 and CDR2 from the germline V gene are GTSNPN and SVGIG (reference sequence). The CDR3 coding sequence is TGTGCCTGGAGGGCCGACGGCAACAGCTATGGCTACACCTTC. It encodes CAWRADGNSYGYTF.

This clone was counted once. The rearrangement uses TRBV5-4 and TRBJ2-1; 7 bases align to TRBD1. Trimming took 4 bases from V and 4 from J; bases not matched to a gene: 17. The CDR3 totals 18 residues. Germline V lookup: CDR1 SGHNT, CDR2 YYREEE (reference sequence). The CDR3 loop is CASSPSPSTGSLYNEQFF. The CDR3 nucleotides read TGTGCCAGCAGCCCTAGCCCCTCGACAGGGAGCCTATACAATGAGCAGTTCTTC.

This sequence joins TRBV7-3 and TRBJ2-5; TRBD2 matches 13 bases. Germline V gives CDR1 SGHTA, CDR2 FQGTGA. CDR3 length equals 16 residues. J lost 4 bases, V lost 5 bases, and 7 bases had no gene match. The CDR3 DNA reads as TGTGCCAGCAGCCCGGGACTAGCGGGGAGGATAGAGACCCAGTACTTC. It encodes CASSPGLAGRIETQYF.

This chain uses TRBV7-2 with TRBJ1-1, with 8 bases matching TRBD1. The V gene end was trimmed by 0 bases and the J gene end by 11 bases; junction bases not matched to a gene: 8. Germline CDR1 reads SGHTA; CDR2 reads FQGNSA. CDR3 length equals 14 residues. The CDR3: CASSLAPGRGLAFF. In nucleotides, the CDR3 is TGTGCCAGCAGCTTAGCCCCCGGCAGGGGGCTTGCTTTCTTT.

This clone was seen a single time. This chain joins TRBV2 and TRBJ2-7; weak D call: TRBD2 (6 bases). Trimming left V 2 bases short and J 1 base short, with 18 bases between. This CDR3 has 17 amino acids. Per germline, CDR1 SNHLY and CDR2 FYNNEI. CDR3 DNA sequence: TGTGCCAGCAGTGAATGGTACGATACCCGGGGGTCCTACGAGCAGTACTTC. Protein sequence: CASSEWYDTRGSYEQYF.

DNA of the CDR3: TGTGCCAGCAGTTTAGGGACAGTTAATCAGCCCCAGCATTTT. This sequence encodes CASSLGTVNQPQHF. The V and J genes are TRBV28 and TRBJ1-5; 7 nucleotides agree with TRBD1. The CDR3 contains 14 residues. Germline CDR1 reads MDHEN; CDR2 reads SYDVKM. Losses at the gene ends were 2 bases for V and 4 bases for J; bases not matched to a gene: 2.